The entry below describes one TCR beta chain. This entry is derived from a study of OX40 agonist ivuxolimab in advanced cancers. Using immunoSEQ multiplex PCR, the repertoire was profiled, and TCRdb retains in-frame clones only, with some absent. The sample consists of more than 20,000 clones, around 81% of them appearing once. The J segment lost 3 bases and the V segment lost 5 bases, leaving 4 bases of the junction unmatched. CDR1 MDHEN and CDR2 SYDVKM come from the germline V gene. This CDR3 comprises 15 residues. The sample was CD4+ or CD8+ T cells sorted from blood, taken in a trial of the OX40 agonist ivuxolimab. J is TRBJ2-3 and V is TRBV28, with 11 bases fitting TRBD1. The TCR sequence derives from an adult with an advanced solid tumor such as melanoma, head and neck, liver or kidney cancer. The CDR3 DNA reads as TGTGCCAGCAGTCGGGGGACAGGGGGTACAGATACGCAGTATTTT. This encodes CASSRGTGGTDTQYF.